This TCR beta chain is from a study of blood T cell repertoires in COVID-19. Study in general: T cells, B-cell-depleted T cells, or PBMCs provided the cDNA or gDNA that served as material.

The protocol was immunoSEQ multiplex PCR, while the TCRdb copy is restricted to in-frame clones and leaves out a portion. The top ten clones hold around 12% of a sample with about 270,000 clones, roughly nine tenths of them seen once. The CDR3 sequence is 14 residues long. Looked up from germline, CDR1 is ENHRY and CDR2 is SYGVKD. Trimming took off 2 bases at V and 3 bases at J, with 11 bases between the two ends. This TCR derives from a woman under 40 with COVID-19, enrolled during active disease. The sample was peripheral blood. The rearrangement links TRBV10-3 to TRBJ2-7, with D possibly being TRBD1 (6 bases). The CDR3 DNA sequence: TGTGCCATCAGTGAGGCGACAGGTATCTACGAGCAGTACTTC. It specifies CAISEATGIYEQYF.